A single sample is the source of the 28 T cell receptor beta chains below, sequenced in a study of T cell responses to AZD1222 COVID-19 vaccine. The protocol was immunoSEQ multiplex PCR, while the TCRdb copy is restricted to in-frame clones and leaves out a portion. This sample has roughly 140,000 clones, with about 91% found just once. The sample consisted of peripheral blood, taken on day 0 of MenACWY control vaccination. These receptor sequences come from an adult in good health.

V and J are TRBV6-2 or TRBV6-3 and TRBJ2-7; 8 nucleotides agree with TRBD1. The germline CDR1 and CDR2 sequences are MNHEY and SVGEGT. The J segment lost 6 bases and the V segment lost 5 bases, leaving 9 bases of the junction unmatched. This CDR3 region has 14 residues. The CDR3 here is CASSRRTGLSEQYF. For the CDR3, the DNA is TGTGCCAGCAGTCGTAGGACAGGGCTCTCCGAGCAGTACTTC.

The V and J genes are TRBV7-8 and TRBJ1-5, with D perhaps matching TRBD1 (6 bases). Deletions cut 5 bases from V and 0 bases from J, with 14 bases between. The CDR3 contains 16 residues. CDR1 and CDR2 from the germline V gene are SGHVS and FQNEAQ. The CDR3 here is CASSADRSYSNQPQHF. As DNA, the CDR3 is TGTGCCAGCAGCGCGGACAGATCATATAGCAATCAGCCCCAGCATTTT.

The chain is built from TRBV18 and TRBJ1-1; no reliable D call. The V end was cut by 5 bases, the J end by 1 base, with 8 bases between. Germline values: CDR1 KGHSH, CDR2 LQKENI. This CDR3 is 13 amino acids long. The CDR3 loop reads CASSSDKNTEAFF. The CDR3 bases are TGTGCCAGCTCATCTGATAAGAACACTGAAGCTTTCTTT.

The V gene is TRBV7-2, the J gene TRBJ2-3; 12 nucleotides align to TRBD2. The germline CDR1 and CDR2 sequences are SGHTA and FQGNSA. V lost 5 bases, J lost 8 bases, and 17 bases stayed unmatched. CDR3 length: 18 amino acids. The CDR3 DNA follows: TGTGCCAGCAGCCTGGCTAGCGGGGGGGGACTAGCAGGTGGTACGCAGTATTTT. Translated, it gives CASSLASGGGLAGGTQYF.

V usage is TRBV5-6 and J usage is TRBJ1-6; TRBD1 is a possible D gene (6 bases). The CDR3 covers 17 residues. The germline CDR1 and CDR2 sequences are SGHDT and YYEEEE. Trimming stripped 4 bases from V and 0 bases from J, with 14 bases between. Written as DNA, the CDR3 is TGTGCCAGCAGCACTCGGACAGCTAGCTCCTATAATTCACCCCTCCACTTT. It translates to CASSTRTASSYNSPLHF.

This clone was picked up many times. The chain joins TRBV7-2 to TRBJ1-3; unclear D gene. V dropped 0 bases and J dropped 0 bases, with 3 bases sitting between them. The CDR3 is made up of 14 amino acids. CDR1 and CDR2 from the germline V gene are SGHTA and FQGNSA. The CDR3 DNA sequence: TGTGCCAGCAGCTTAGCAGGCTCTGGAAACACCATATATTTT. Translated: CASSLAGSGNTIYF.

The chain combines TRBV2 with TRBJ2-7, with TRBD1 matching over 8 bases. The length of the CDR3 is 16 residues. CDR1 SNHLY and CDR2 FYNNEI come from the germline V gene. J was trimmed by 5 bases and V by 6 bases; bases with no gene match: 15. CDR3 nucleotides: TGTGCCAGCAGGAGTACCGGGACAGGACCCGTGGACGAGCAGTACTTC. Protein sequence: CASRSTGTGPVDEQYF. Looking up the rest from reference TRBV2 and TRBJ2-7 gives the full variable domain: EPEVTQTPSHQVTQMGQEVILRCVPISNHLYFYWYRQILGQKVEFLVSFYNNEISEKSEIFDDQFSVERPDGSNFTLKIRSTKLEDSAMYFCASRSTGTGPVDEQYFGPGTRLTVT.

This chain links TRBV6-5 with TRBJ2-1; 7 nucleotides agree with TRBD1. Germline CDR1 and CDR2: MNHEY and SVGAGI. Trimming removed 0 bases from V and 8 bases from J; junction bases left unmatched: 4. The CDR3 extends over 14 amino acids. The CDR3 DNA sequence: TGTGCCAGCAGTTACTCGAGACAGGGCTATGAGCAGTTCTTC. Protein product: CASSYSRQGYEQFF.

V gene TRBV7-2 combines with J gene TRBJ2-3; perhaps TRBD1 as D (7 bases). Trimming took off 4 bases at V and 0 bases at J, with 8 bases between the two ends. The CDR3 length is 14 residues. The V gene's germline CDR1 is SGHTA and CDR2 FQGNSA. CDR3 in amino acids: CASSSGGSTDTQYF. The CDR3 DNA follows: TGTGCCAGCAGCTCAGGGGGGAGCACAGATACGCAGTATTTT.

The rearrangement uses TRBV7-3 and TRBJ2-7; no definite D call. CDR3 length equals 15 residues. V lost 0 bases and J 2 bases, leaving 11 bases between the germline ends. The V gene's germline CDR1 is SGHTA and CDR2 FQGTGA. The DNA for the CDR3 is TGTGCCAGCAGCTTAACGTCGGTGGGCCCCTACGAGCAGTACTTC. This codes for CASSLTSVGPYEQYF.

CDR3 amino acids: CATRPQVGAYGNTIYF. The DNA for the CDR3 is TGTGCCACCAGGCCTCAGGTGGGGGCGTATGGAAACACCATATATTTT. V is TRBV15 and J is TRBJ1-3; D perhaps matches TRBD1 (6 bases). CDR1 is LNHNV, CDR2 YYDKDF, per germline (reference sequence). The germline V and J ends were trimmed by 6 bases and 3 bases, with 18 bases remaining between them. This CDR3 is built from 16 residues.

The V gene is TRBV30, the J gene TRBJ1-6; no definite D call. CDR1 and CDR2 (germline): GTSNPN, SVGIG (reference sequence). This CDR3 region has 14 residues. V was shortened by 1 base and J by 6 bases, with 10 bases between the two germline ends. The DNA for the CDR3 is TGTGCCTGGAGTGGCGGTATGCGTAATTCACCCCTCCACTTT. Its translation: CAWSGGMRNSPLHF.

Written as DNA, the CDR3 is TGCGCCAGCAGCCCTTTCAGGGATTCACCCCTCCACTTT. Its translation is CASSPFRDSPLHF. The chain combines TRBV4-3 with TRBJ1-6; tentatively, D is TRBD1 (5 bases). Germline CDR1 and CDR2: LGHNA and YSLEER. The V gene lost 4 bases and the J gene lost 8 bases, with 9 bases spanning the gap. The CDR3 sequence is 13 residues long.

The chain combines TRBV6-7 with TRBJ2-2, with 10 nucleotides matching TRBD1. TRBV6-7 is given ORF status, its function remaining uncertain. This CDR3 has 16 amino acids. The ends lost 6 bases at V and 7 bases at J; junction bases unmatched: 11. The CDR3 reads CASRCRDRGGGGELFF. The CDR3 DNA follows: TGTGCCAGCAGATGCCGGGACAGGGGAGGAGGCGGGGAGCTGTTTTTT.

This CDR3 reads CASSKTSGANTGELFF. The DNA for the CDR3 is TGTGCCAGCAGCAAGACTAGCGGTGCGAACACCGGGGAGCTGTTTTTT. The chain links TRBV9 to TRBJ2-2; 9 bases are shared with TRBD2. Germline V gene data show CDR1 as SGDLS and CDR2 as YYNGEE. The CDR3 contains 16 residues. Trimming removed 4 bases from V and 0 bases from J; junction bases left unmatched: 4.

This clone has only a few counts. Additional DNA sequences in this sample encode the identical CDR3. Written as DNA, the CDR3 is TGTGCCAGCAGCGCTGACAGGAACACTGAAGCTTTCTTT. Translation: CASSADRNTEAFF. The rearrangement links TRBV11-2 to TRBJ1-1; D perhaps matches TRBD1 (5 bases). Germline values: CDR1 SGHAT, CDR2 FQNNGV. Trimming took 5 bases from V and 1 from J, leaving 8 bases between them. This CDR3 comprises 13 residues.

This rearrangement joins TRBV5-8 to TRBJ2-1; D unclear. V lost 0 bases and J lost 0, with 7 bases in between. The germline gives CDR1 SGHTS, CDR2 YDEGEE. CDR3 size: 15 residues. CDR3 residues: CASSLGAYSYNEQFF. CDR3 DNA sequence: TGTGCCAGCAGCTTGGGGGCATACTCCTACAATGAGCAGTTCTTC.

The chain couples TRBV7-6 to TRBJ2-7; D may be TRBD1 (5 bases). The germline gives CDR1 SGHVS, CDR2 FNYEAQ. The V end was cut by 5 bases, the J end by 0 bases, with 8 bases between. The CDR3 runs 13 residues. The CDR3 DNA sequence: TGTGCCAGCAGCCCAGGGATCTCCTACGAGCAGTACTTC. This encodes CASSPGISYEQYF.

The V call is TRBV28, the J call TRBJ1-5, with a weak D call TRBD1 (5 bases). The CDR3 totals 21 residues. Trimming pared 5 bases from V and 0 bases from J, leaving 29 bases between. The germline gives CDR1 MDHEN, CDR2 SYDVKM. CDR3 in DNA: TGTGCCAGCAGTCCTTTTTGGGGGAGGTATGGGAACCAGTATAGCAATCAGCCCCAGCATTTT. It is translated as CASSPFWGRYGNQYSNQPQHF.

V and J are TRBV15 and TRBJ2-1; TRBD2 matches 11 bases. Per germline, CDR1 LNHNV and CDR2 YYDKDF (reference sequence). This CDR3 is 17 amino acids long. V lost 0 bases to trimming and J lost 7 bases; unmatched junction nucleotides: 8. The CDR3 reads CATSRDRSGGAGNEQFF. CDR3 sequence (DNA): TGTGCCACCAGCAGAGACCGTAGCGGGGGGGCTGGGAATGAGCAGTTCTTC.

The V call is TRBV9, the J call TRBJ1-3; 8 bases line up with TRBD1. This CDR3 has 14 amino acids. Germline assignment: CDR1 SGDLS and CDR2 YYNGEE. V gave up 3 bases and J gave up 4 bases; unmatched junction bases: 3. The CDR3 DNA reads as TGTGCCAGCAGCGATAACAGGGGGGGAAACACCATATATTTT. Its translation: CASSDNRGGNTIYF.

V and J are TRBV18 and TRBJ2-7; TRBD2 matches 14 bases. V was pared by 3 bases and J by 5 bases, with 3 bases of the junction left unmatched. The CDR3 consists of 15 residues. Germline loops: CDR1 KGHSH, CDR2 LQKENI. CDR3: CASSPQGLAGDEQYF. The DNA of the CDR3 is TGTGCCAGCTCACCTCAGGGACTAGCGGGAGACGAGCAGTACTTC.

The genes are TRBV7-2 and TRBJ2-5; D possibly matches TRBD1 or TRBD2 (5 bases each). Germline CDR1 reads SGHTA; CDR2 reads FQGNSA. Trimming cost V 1 base and J 7 bases, with 19 bases left between them. There are 16 residues in the CDR3. The CDR3 bases are TGTGCCAGCAGCTTAGGGGGCTCGTCCACGAGGGGGACCCAGTACTTC. It specifies CASSLGGSSTRGTQYF.

This clone was counted once. V is TRBV6-7 and J is TRBJ1-5; D perhaps matches TRBD1 (5 bases). TRBV6-7 is filed as an ORF, its function uncertain. The CDR3 is made up of 18 amino acids. Deletions cut 6 bases from V and 4 bases from J, with 25 bases between. This CDR3 reads CASSYNSSPGGRNQPQHF. For the CDR3, the DNA is TGTGCCAGCAGCTACAACTCCTCGCCGGGGGGAAGGAATCAGCCCCAGCATTTT.

The chain has TRBV5-1 and TRBJ2-2; maybe TRBD1 (5 bases). Trimming shortened V by 2 bases and J by 6 bases, and 11 bases separated the two germline ends. CDR1 is SGHRS, CDR2 YFSETQ, per germline. The CDR3 has 14 residues. CDR3: CASSLARVPGELFF. CDR3 nucleotide sequence: TGCGCCAGCAGCTTAGCCAGGGTCCCCGGGGAGCTGTTTTTT.

The gene calls are TRBV6-2 or TRBV6-3 and TRBJ2-3, with D maybe TRBD2 (6 bases). The CDR3 loop spans 15 amino acids. The V gene lost 5 bases and the J gene lost 5 bases, with 17 bases spanning the gap. Germline loops: CDR1 MNHEY, CDR2 SVGEGT. In DNA form, the CDR3 reads TGTGCCAGCAGTCCCGAACTTAGCGGACGAGATACGCAGTATTTT. It codes for CASSPELSGRDTQYF.

The rearrangement joins TRBV7-2 to TRBJ2-1, with a possible D match to TRBD2 (5 bases). The CDR3 sequence is 12 residues long. V lost 6 bases, J lost 4 bases, and 7 bases lay in between. The germline gives CDR1 SGHTA, CDR2 FQGNSA. As DNA, the CDR3 is TGTGCCAGCAGACTAGGATACAATGAGCAGTTCTTC. Residues: CASRLGYNEQFF. The complete variable domain, with remaining parts taken from reference TRBV7-2 and TRBJ2-1, reads GAGVSQSPSNKVTEKGKDVELRCDPISGHTALYWYRQSLGQGLEFLIYFQGNSAPDKSGLPSDRFSAERTGGSVSTLTIQRTQQEDSAVYLCASRLGYNEQFFGPGTRLTVL.

The chain uses TRBV4-2 and TRBJ2-1; 10 bases are shared with TRBD2. The length of the CDR3 is 17 residues. The germline CDR1 and CDR2 sequences are LGHNA and YNFKEQ. V lost 2 bases and J lost 3; bases outside the gene matches: 7. CDR3 sequence reads: CASSQYSGGTFYNEQFF. As DNA, the CDR3 is TGTGCCAGCAGCCAATATAGCGGGGGGACCTTCTACAATGAGCAGTTCTTC.